The 19 T cell receptor beta chains given below trace back to one sample, sequenced in a study of a mutant IDH1 vaccine in newly diagnosed glioma. As to time point: week 11, during vaccination. It was 300 ug of mutant IDH1 20-mer peptide that made up each vaccine dose, given with topical imiquimod. Which antigens these TCRs recognize remains unknown. Produced via immunoSEQ multiplex PCR; TCRdb's table is partial and in-frame only. Of tens of thousands of clones listed, around 84% are singletons. This sample comprised PBMCs, obtained from a glioma patient whose treatment included an IDH1 peptide vaccine. The receptors stem from a woman aged 50 to 65 with glioma.

V usage is TRBV7-6 and J usage is TRBJ2-7; D tentatively reads TRBD1 or TRBD2 (5 bases each). The CDR3 is 13 amino acids. CDR1 and CDR2 from the germline V gene are SGHVS and FNYEAQ. The V gene lost 2 bases and the J gene lost 5 bases, with 10 bases spanning the gap. The CDR3 loop reads CASSLIATDEQYF. The CDR3 bases are TGTGCCAGCAGCTTAATAGCGACAGACGAGCAGTACTTC.

This clone is a singleton in its sample. The chain carries TRBV6-5 and TRBJ1-5; D is unclear. V gave up 6 bases and J gave up 6 bases, with 18 bases separating them. CDR1 and CDR2 (germline): MNHEY, SVGAGI. CDR3 size: 15 residues. In DNA form, the CDR3 reads TGTGCCAGCAGCCCCGGGAGCGGGCTTCGTCAGCCCCAGCATTTT. Translated: CASSPGSGLRQPQHF.

The V gene is TRBV7-3, the J gene TRBJ2-1, with 10 bases fitting TRBD1. The germline V gene encodes CDR1 SGHTA and CDR2 FQGTGA. Unmatched junction bases numbered 8, after V lost 4 bases and J lost 5 bases. CDR3 length: 16 amino acids. CDR3: CASSSSGTGEDNEQFF. In DNA, the CDR3 is TGTGCCAGCAGCTCGTCCGGGACAGGGGAAGACAATGAGCAGTTCTTC.

CDR3 protein: CASSDGGAYNEQFF. The DNA of the CDR3 is TGTGCCAGCAGTGACGGGGGGGCCTACAATGAGCAGTTCTTC. The chain recombines TRBV6-4 with TRBJ2-1, with TRBD2 identical over 7 bases. The germline V gene encodes CDR1 MRHNA and CDR2 SNTAGT. This CDR3 has 14 amino acids. V lost 2 bases, J lost 2 bases, and 0 bases stayed unmatched.

In regard to this clone: An end of the junction does not agree with germline; a read error may underlie this. This sequence joins TRBV28 and TRBJ1-2, with D uncertain. The CDR3 runs 10 residues. From germline, CDR1 is MDHEN and CDR2 SYDVKM. The CDR3 here is CASSRYGHTF. The CDR3 DNA reads as TGTGCCAGCAGTCGCTATGGCCACACCTTC.

This clone was found a few times. The gene calls are TRBV6-5 and TRBJ2-3; D call uncertain. The CDR3 contains 14 residues. V was clipped by 5 bases and J by 5 bases, with 14 bases between them. Looked up from germline, CDR1 is MNHEY and CDR2 is SVGAGI. Here the CDR3 DNA reads TGTGCCAGCAGTCCCGACCGATTCGGAGATACGCAGTATTTT. This sequence encodes CASSPDRFGDTQYF.

Comment on this clone: At one boundary the junction diverges from the germline segment, which might be a read error. V gene TRBV7-7 combines with J gene TRBJ1-1; 8 bases align to TRBD1. The CDR3 is made up of 13 amino acids. From germline, CDR1 is SSHAT and CDR2 FNYEAQ (reference sequence). The CDR3 here is CASSETGDTEAFF. CDR3 sequence (DNA): TGTGCTAGCAGCGAGACAGGGGACACTGAAGCTTTCTTT. The full variable domain, completed using reference TRBV7-7 and TRBJ1-1, is GAGVSQSPRYKVTKRGQDVTLRCDPISSHATLYWYQQALGQGPEFLTYFNYEAQPDKSGLPSDRFSAERPEGSISTLTIQRTEQRDSAMYRCASSETGDTEAFFGQGTRLTVV.

This sequence joins TRBV6-1 and TRBJ2-7, with unresolved D. This CDR3 has 13 residues. Trimming took 2 bases from V and 1 from J, leaving 6 bases between them. From germline, CDR1 is MNHNS and CDR2 SASEGT. The CDR3 DNA reads as TGTGCCAGCAGTGAATCCGGATCCTACGAGCAGTACTTC. Amino acids: CASSESGSYEQYF.

The CDR3 sequence is CASTPGTGGKYEQYF. In DNA form, the CDR3 reads TGTGCCAGCACCCCCGGGACAGGGGGCAAGTACGAGCAGTACTTC. The chain combines TRBV6-1 with TRBJ2-7; 12 bases map to TRBD1. J gave up 4 bases and V 7 bases, and 8 bases lay outside the gene matches. The V gene's germline CDR1 is MNHNS and CDR2 SASEGT. The CDR3 loop spans 15 amino acids.

This chain connects TRBV5-1 to TRBJ2-5; TRBD2 matches at 7 bases. V dropped 3 bases and J dropped 2; count of bases not matched to a gene: 10. Germline V gene sequence: CDR1 SGHRS, CDR2 YFSETQ. The CDR3 is 16 residues long. The CDR3, as DNA: TGCGCCAGCAGCTCGGCCTCATGGGGAGGGCAAGAGACCCAGTACTTC. Amino acids: CASSSASWGGQETQYF.

This clone was observed a few times. The chain uses TRBV10-1 and TRBJ1-1; tentative D call: TRBD1 (5 bases). CDR3 size: 15 residues. Trimming cost V 2 bases and J 3 bases, with 13 bases left between them. Per germline, CDR1 WNHNN and CDR2 SYGVQD (reference sequence). This chain's CDR3 is CASSEGGRGDTEAFF. The CDR3 DNA is TGCGCCAGCAGTGAGGGAGGCAGAGGGGACACTGAAGCTTTCTTT.

V gene TRBV4-1 combines with J gene TRBJ1-5, with TRBD1 matching over 7 bases. This CDR3 is built from 16 residues. Germline CDR1 reads MGHRA; CDR2 reads YSYEKL. V shed 0 bases, J shed 6 bases, and the junction held 8 bases outside the gene matches. The DNA for the CDR3 is TGCGCCAGCAGCCAAGAGGCACAGGGGAAGGGTCAGCCCCAGCATTTT. Its translation is CASSQEAQGKGQPQHF.

The chain joins TRBV28 to TRBJ2-1; D might be TRBD1 (5 bases). The ends were cut back, 8 bases at V and 2 bases at J, with 13 bases in the middle. CDR3 length: 14 amino acids. Germline assignment: CDR1 MDHEN and CDR2 SYDVKM. The CDR3 DNA follows: TGTGCCAGCCGAACCAGGGCAACCTACAATGAGCAGTTCTTC. Protein: CASRTRATYNEQFF.

The genes are TRBV6-1 and TRBJ1-2, with no clear D. This CDR3 spans 13 amino acids. Germline CDR1 reads MNHNS; CDR2 reads SASEGT. V lost 5 bases and J 8 bases, leaving 15 bases between the germline ends. The chain's CDR3 is CASSSRTLGGYTF. CDR3 in DNA: TGTGCCAGCAGTTCCCGGACCTTGGGGGGCTACACCTTC.

A few counts support this clone. The chain recombines TRBV6-1 with TRBJ1-6, with TRBD1 as a possible D gene (5 bases). The germline gives CDR1 MNHNS, CDR2 SASEGT. The CDR3 is 15 residues long. V was trimmed by 2 bases and J by 8 bases, leaving 13 bases between them. CDR3 bases: TGTGCCAGCAGTGAAAACCCCGGGGCTGATTCACCCCTCCACTTT. Protein: CASSENPGADSPLHF.

The chain employs TRBV11-1 and TRBJ2-3; perhaps TRBD2 as D (5 bases). Trimming shortened V by 4 bases and J by 6 bases, and 11 bases separated the two germline ends. The CDR3 sequence is 13 residues long. Germline CDR1 reads SGHAT; CDR2 reads FQDESV (reference sequence). The CDR3 region has the DNA TGTGCCAGCAGCTCCAAGAGGGTCGATACGCAGTATTTT. As protein: CASSSKRVDTQYF.

CDR3 residues: CASSLMRGPQHF. The CDR3 bases are TGTGCCAGCAGCCTTATGAGGGGGCCCCAGCATTTT. V gene TRBV7-2 combines with J gene TRBJ1-5; D perhaps matches TRBD1 (5 bases). Germline assignment: CDR1 SGHTA and CDR2 FQGNSA. V dropped 5 bases and J dropped 9 bases, with 11 bases sitting between them. This CDR3 is 12 amino acids long.

This clone has just a few counts. The chain links TRBV5-4 to TRBJ1-1; TRBD1 matches 8 bases. V shed 3 bases and J 4 bases; nucleotides not matched to a gene: 8. CDR1 and CDR2 (germline): SGHNT, YYREEE (reference sequence). This CDR3 is built from 15 residues. CDR3 sequence: CASSWEPGQATEAFF. CDR3 bases: TGTGCCAGCAGCTGGGAACCGGGACAGGCCACTGAAGCTTTCTTT.

J is TRBJ1-6 and V is TRBV4-1; D may be TRBD1 (5 bases). Germline-derived CDR1 and CDR2 are MGHRA and YSYEKL. Trimming removed 1 base from V and 7 bases from J, with 11 bases in between. The CDR3 sequence is 15 residues long. CDR3 amino acids: CASSQAGGDNSPLHF. The CDR3, as DNA: TGCGCCAGCAGCCAAGCCGGGGGGGACAATTCACCCCTCCACTTT.